Detailed here is one T cell receptor beta chain. This specimen belongs to a study of control samples from healthy donors and cancer patients. The protocol was immunoSEQ multiplex PCR, while the TCRdb copy is restricted to in-frame clones and leaves out a portion. The repertoire consists of over 45,000 clones, with approximately 92% occurring once and the leading ten covering just under 0.8%. V lost 6 bases and J lost 2, with 15 bases in between. Germline V gene lookup returns CDR1 MNHEY and CDR2 SVGAGI. The CDR3 has 15 residues. The TCR originated in a man aged 25 to 40 with colorectal cancer. The sample comprised PBMCs. The chain uses TRBV6-5 and TRBJ2-3; TRBD2 is a possible D gene (6 bases). As DNA, the CDR3 is TGTGCCAGCAGAGGGCGGGGCGCTTCCACAGATACGCAGTATTTT. It yields the protein CASRGRGASTDTQYF.